This T cell receptor (beta chain) was retrieved from a study of T cell clonality in common variable immunodeficiency. Study observations and caveats: Shared TCRbeta clones were fewer between CVID subjects than controls.

CDR3 length equals 16 residues. Germline V gene sequence: CDR1 KGHSH, CDR2 LQKENI. Trimming removed 2 bases at V and 1 base at J, with 14 bases between. Heparinized whole blood, about 4.5 to 8.5 ml, came from each donor. Produced via immunoSEQ multiplex PCR; TCRdb's table is partial and in-frame only. Sampling found about 64,000 clones, none seen once. In its sample, this clone was seen many times. Its antigen is undetermined. The sequenced fragment ends 3 residues before the CDR3 boundary, so the rest is inferred from the germline J gene. Sequencing input: peripheral blood mononuclear cells. The chain uses TRBV18 and TRBJ1-1, with D possibly matching TRBD1 (6 bases). This clonotype was obtained from a person aged 18 to 75 in good health. The CDR3 DNA, read in part, is TGTGCCAGCTCACCAGCACAGGGCGCGGGGAACACTGAA. Encoded protein: CASSPAQGAGNTE. The full CDR3 is CASSPAQGAGNTEAFF.